The rows below give T cell receptor beta chains drawn from one sample of a study of control samples from healthy donors and cancer patients. This table comes from immunoSEQ multiplex PCR, and its TCRdb copy is limited to in-frame clones, with some not included. Among 150,000 to 200,000 clones listed, 90% to 95% were seen once. The specimen was blood. The receptors come from a woman aged 40 to 50 in good health. CDR3s include the opening cysteine and the closing phenylalanine or tryptophan. Fields, in order: D gene, V gene, J gene, clone size, CDR3 protein, CDR3 DNA. D genes are given only for firm matches. Size is stated for part of the rows, as once, few or many counts, or as a class when the clone is expanded.

D: NA
V: TRBV4-2
J: TRBJ2-3
size: NA
CDR3: CASSQDLTLADTQYF
DNA: TGTGCCAGCAGCCAAGATCTCACTCTCGCAGATACGCAGTATTTT

D: TRBD1
V: TRBV11-2
J: TRBJ1-2
size: NA
CDR3: CASSYGQGTNYGYTF
DNA: TGTGCCAGCAGCTACGGACAGGGTACTAACTATGGCTACACCTTC

D: TRBD1
V: TRBV12-3/TRBV12-4
J: TRBJ2-5
size: NA
CDR3: CASSSGQEETQYF
DNA: TGTGCCAGCAGTTCAGGACAGGAAGAGACCCAGTACTTC

D: NA
V: TRBV5-1
J: TRBJ1-2
size: few
CDR3: CASSPGGDRGYTF
DNA: TGCGCCAGCAGTCCCGGGGGGGACCGGGGCTACACCTTC

D: NA
V: TRBV10-3
J: TRBJ1-3
size: NA
CDR3: CATVRDLSGNTIYF
DNA: TGTGCCACCGTACGGGACCTCTCTGGAAACACCATATATTTT

D: TRBD1
V: TRBV18
J: TRBJ1-1
size: NA
CDR3: CASSPGQVNTEAFF
DNA: TGTGCCAGCTCACCAGGACAGGTGAACACTGAAGCTTTCTTT

D: NA
V: TRBV14
J: TRBJ2-2
size: NA
CDR3: CASSQGFGYTGELFF
DNA: TGTGCCAGCAGTCAGGGGTTCGGATACACCGGGGAGCTGTTTTTT

D: TRBD2
V: TRBV7-9
J: TRBJ2-1
size: NA
CDR3: CASSPPRPEGSGGFNEQFF
DNA: TGTGCCAGCAGCCCGCCCCGCCCCGAGGGTAGCGGGGGGTTCAATGAGCAGTTCTTC

D: NA
V: TRBV18
J: TRBJ2-5
size: NA
CDR3: CASSPGLETQYF
DNA: TGTGCCAGCTCACCGGGATTGGAGACCCAGTACTTC

D: NA
V: TRBV6-2/TRBV6-3
J: TRBJ2-7
size: NA
CDR3: CASSYSIKGTYPSYEQYF
DNA: TGTGCCAGCAGTTACTCGATTAAGGGGACCTATCCCTCCTACGAGCAGTACTTC

D: NA
V: TRBV19
J: TRBJ2-1
size: NA
CDR3: CAIILPDNEQFF
DNA: TGTGCCATAATCCTCCCTGACAATGAGCAGTTCTTC

D: TRBD2
V: TRBV7-2
J: TRBJ2-2
size: NA
CDR3: CASSLRPGGNTGELFF
DNA: TGTGCCAGCAGCTTAAGGCCGGGGGGGAACACCGGGGAGCTGTTTTTT

D: NA
V: TRBV6-2/TRBV6-3
J: TRBJ2-3
size: NA
CDR3: CASSYLFGGGVTDTQYF
DNA: TGTGCCAGCAGTTACCTTTTCGGGGGTGGTGTGACAGATACGCAGTATTTT

D: TRBD1
V: TRBV7-9
J: TRBJ1-1
size: NA
CDR3: CASSLGSLDRGGTEAFF
DNA: TGTGCCAGCAGCTTAGGGTCCCTGGACAGGGGGGGGACTGAAGCTTTCTTT

D: NA
V: TRBV25-1
J: TRBJ1-4
size: NA
CDR3: CASSGPWATNEKLFF
DNA: TGTGCCAGCAGTGGCCCCTGGGCAACTAATGAAAAACTGTTTTTT

D: NA
V: TRBV2
J: TRBJ2-5
size: NA
CDR3: CASSVIQRQETQYF
DNA: TGTGCCAGCAGTGTCATCCAAAGACAAGAGACCCAGTACTTC

D: NA
V: TRBV5-4
J: TRBJ1-2
size: NA
CDR3: CASRATGNYGYTF
DNA: TGTGCCAGCAGAGCAACAGGGAACTATGGCTACACCTTC

D: TRBD1
V: TRBV19
J: TRBJ1-1
size: NA
CDR3: CASSSSGTATTEAFF
DNA: TGTGCCAGTAGTTCATCCGGGACAGCAACCACTGAAGCTTTCTTT

D: NA
V: TRBV7-8
J: TRBJ1-5
size: NA
CDR3: CASSLYSQPQHF
DNA: TGTGCCAGCAGCCTCTACTCGCAGCCCCAGCATTTT

D: NA
V: TRBV5-1
J: TRBJ1-6
size: NA
CDR3: CASSLHPRDQNSPLHF
DNA: TGCGCCAGCAGCTTGCATCCAAGGGACCAAAATTCACCCCTCCACTTT

D: NA
V: TRBV6-2/TRBV6-3
J: TRBJ2-5
size: NA
CDR3: CASSYLNLPGETQYF
DNA: TGTGCCAGCAGTTATCTCAATTTACCGGGGGAGACCCAGTACTTC

D: TRBD1
V: TRBV10-3
J: TRBJ2-3
size: NA
CDR3: CAISESRTGQRLSTDTQYF
DNA: TGTGCCATCAGTGAGTCTAGGACAGGGCAGCGCTTAAGCACAGATACGCAGTATTTT

D: TRBD1
V: TRBV5-5
J: TRBJ1-6
size: NA
CDR3: CASSRRQGNSPLHF
DNA: TGTGCCAGCAGCCGCAGACAGGGGAATTCACCCCTCCACTTT

D: TRBD1
V: TRBV7-9
J: TRBJ2-5
size: NA
CDR3: CASSRQGAQTQYF
DNA: TGTGCCAGCAGCCGACAGGGGGCTCAGACCCAGTACTTC

D: TRBD2
V: TRBV29-1
J: TRBJ2-3
size: NA
CDR3: CSVEVPLAGFTDTQYF
DNA: TGCAGCGTTGAAGTGCCGCTAGCGGGGTTCACAGATACGCAGTATTTT